One and the same sample provided the 19 T cell receptor beta chains below, sequenced in a study of shared clonotypes between healthy human individuals. Profiling relied on immunoSEQ multiplex PCR, and the TCRdb table lists in-frame clones only, not all of them. The table has some 2,000,000 clones, under 97% seen once. The sequencing sample was made of naive CD4+ T cells sorted from blood. Subset specified: CD45RA+ positively selected. These receptors originate from a man aged 18 to 35 in good health.

This chain joins TRBV7-9 and TRBJ2-5; 12 bases line up with TRBD2. V was pared by 3 bases and J by 5 bases, with 16 bases of the junction left unmatched. Germline V lookup: CDR1 SEHNR, CDR2 FQNEAQ (reference sequence). CDR3 size: 19 residues. Here the CDR3 DNA reads TGTGCCAGCAGCTTCCCCAGACTAGCGGGAGCCAGAGCGGGGGAGACCCAGTACTTC. Translated: CASSFPRLAGARAGETQYF.

With respect to this clone: The same CDR3 can be traced to other DNA sequences in this sample. The chain carries TRBV6-4 and TRBJ1-2; D ambiguous. The germline CDR1 and CDR2 sequences are MRHNA and SNTAGT. V lost 2 bases, J lost 4 bases, and 5 bases lay in between. The CDR3 runs 12 residues. The CDR3 loop reads CASSDGGYGYTF. CDR3 nucleotides: TGTGCCAGCAGTGACGGCGGCTATGGCTACACCTTC.

This clone was counted once. This chain connects TRBV6-5 to TRBJ2-3, with D uncertain. V was trimmed by 5 bases and J by 1 base, leaving 7 bases between them. CDR1 and CDR2 from the germline V gene are MNHEY and SVGAGI. This CDR3 contains 13 residues. The CDR3: CASSRSRTDTQYF. The CDR3 region has the DNA TGTGCCAGCAGTCGTAGCCGCACAGATACGCAGTATTTT.

CDR3 DNA sequence: TGTGCCAGCAGTTTTAGGAGCAGGAGCCCTTATAACTATGGCTACACCTTC. Amino acids: CASSFRSRSPYNYGYTF. The gene calls are TRBV28 and TRBJ1-2; D not resolved. The V end lost 3 bases, the J end lost 1 base, and 18 bases lay between the germline ends. CDR1 is MDHEN and CDR2 is SYDVKM in the germline V gene. CDR3 length: 17 amino acids.

A single count supports this clone. The V and J genes are TRBV5-1 and TRBJ2-7, with TRBD1 as a possible D gene (6 bases). V was clipped by 0 bases and J by 6 bases, with 13 bases between them. The CDR3 is 14 amino acids. In germline, CDR1 is SGHRS, CDR2 YFSETQ. CDR3 amino acids: CASSLALDRTEQYF. CDR3 sequence (DNA): TGCGCCAGCAGCTTGGCCCTGGACAGAACCGAGCAGTACTTC.

This chain uses TRBV7-6 with TRBJ2-5; D unresolved. CDR1 SGHVS and CDR2 FNYEAQ come from the germline V gene. V dropped 5 bases and J dropped 3 bases, with 7 bases sitting between them. The CDR3 runs to 12 residues. Here the CDR3 DNA reads TGTGCCAGCAGCCTATACGAAGAGACCCAGTACTTC. This translates into CASSLYEETQYF.

The V call is TRBV20-1, the J call TRBJ1-2; no firm D call. Germline lookup yields CDR1 DFQATT and CDR2 SNEGSKA (reference sequence). This CDR3 contains 10 residues. CDR3: CSEMNDGYTF. The CDR3 nucleotides are TGCAGCGAAATGAATGATGGCTACACCTTC.

The chain carries TRBV7-9 and TRBJ2-4, with no clear D. Trimming left V 5 bases short and J 1 base short, with 9 bases between. Germline V gene sequence: CDR1 SEHNR, CDR2 FQNEAQ (reference sequence). This CDR3 has 14 amino acids. CDR3 loop: CASSNSGAKNIQYF. The CDR3 bases are TGTGCCAGCAGCAACAGTGGGGCCAAAAACATTCAGTACTTC.

The V gene is TRBV6-5, the J gene TRBJ2-6; D uncertain. The CDR3 is made up of 16 amino acids. Trimming removed 4 bases at V and 0 bases at J, with 10 bases between. CDR1 and CDR2 (germline): MNHEY, SVGAGI. In DNA, the CDR3 is TGTGCCAGCAGTTCCGCCCTGAACTCTGGGGCCAACGTCCTGACTTTC. Translation gives CASSSALNSGANVLTF.

CDR3 DNA: TGTGCCAGCAGTCGTATGTGGCAGGATGGGCGCTACACCTTC. This codes for CASSRMWQDGRYTF. The V call is TRBV5-5, the J call TRBJ1-2; no clear D. The germline V and J ends were trimmed by 5 bases and 9 bases, with 20 bases remaining between them. The CDR3 sequence is 14 residues long. Germline loops: CDR1 SGHKS, CDR2 YYEKEE (reference sequence). Together with reference TRBV5-5 and TRBJ1-2, the CDR3 gives the full variable domain: DAGVTQSPTHLIKTRGQQVTLRCSPISGHKSVSWYQQVLGQGPQFIFQYYEKEERGRGNFPDRFSARQFPNYSSELNVNALLLGDSALYLCASSRMWQDGRYTFGSGTRLTVV.

The V and J genes are TRBV27 and TRBJ2-7; 9 nucleotides align to TRBD1. V dropped 2 bases and J dropped 0; count of bases not matched to a gene: 5. Germline V gene lookup returns CDR1 MNHEY and CDR2 SMNVEV (reference sequence). The CDR3 covers 16 residues. In DNA, the CDR3 is TGTGCCAGCAGTTTAAAGGACAGGGGCCCCTCCTACGAGCAGTACTTC. It yields the protein CASSLKDRGPSYEQYF.

The chain joins TRBV5-4 to TRBJ1-2; a weak D match, TRBD1 (5 bases). Germline V gene lookup returns CDR1 SGHNT and CDR2 YYREEE (reference sequence). V lost 0 bases to trimming and J lost 8 bases, with 20 bases between them. The CDR3 covers 16 residues. This CDR3 reads CASSLEPPGALGGYTF. The CDR3 bases are TGTGCCAGCAGCTTGGAGCCCCCTGGGGCTCTAGGGGGCTACACCTTC.

Concerning this clone: Sequence at one end of the junction differs from germline and may be a read error. The rearrangement uses TRBV7-7 and TRBJ2-1; tentative D call: TRBD1 (5 bases). This CDR3 contains 12 residues. CDR1 and CDR2 from the germline V gene are SSHAT and FNYEAQ (reference sequence). CDR3 sequence (DNA): TGTGCTAGCAGCTTAGGGGTCGGTGAGCAGTTCTTC. Its translation: CASSLGVGEQFF.

The chain carries TRBV2 and TRBJ1-1, with TRBD1 as a possible D gene (5 bases). Per germline, CDR1 SNHLY and CDR2 FYNNEI. V was shortened by 0 bases and J by 1 base, with 18 bases between the two germline ends. The CDR3 totals 18 residues. CDR3 coding DNA: TGTGCCAGCAGTGAAGCGCTGGGGGGTTGGCCCTCGAACACTGAAGCTTTCTTT. Translating it yields CASSEALGGWPSNTEAFF.

The chain recombines TRBV7-2 with TRBJ1-2; D gene ambiguous. Germline-derived CDR1 and CDR2 are SGHTA and FQGNSA. CDR3 length equals 15 residues. The ends were cut back, 2 bases at V and 4 bases at J, with 14 bases in the middle. The CDR3 bases are TGTGCCAGCAGCTTAAGGGCAGACCCCTTCTATGGCTACACCTTC. It translates to CASSLRADPFYGYTF.

As for this clone: This CDR3 is also generated by other DNA sequences in the sample. V usage is TRBV4-1 and J usage is TRBJ2-7; 8 nucleotides agree with TRBD1. V was clipped by 1 base and J by 1 base; unmatched bases: 3. The CDR3 extends over 15 amino acids. Germline CDR1 reads MGHRA; CDR2 reads YSYEKL. The CDR3 nucleotides read TGCGCCAGCAGCCAAGGCGGACAGGGATCCTACGAGCAGTACTTC. Translating gives CASSQGGQGSYEQYF.

Comments on this clone: Other DNA sequences in this specimen translate into the identical CDR3. The chain employs TRBV6-6 and TRBJ1-4; D is ambiguous. The CDR3 spans 15 residues. Trimming took 2 bases from V and 0 from J, leaving 7 bases between them. Germline values: CDR1 MNHNY, CDR2 SVGAGI (reference sequence). The CDR3: CASSYLGSTNEKLFF. The CDR3 coding sequence is TGTGCCAGCAGTTACCTGGGTTCAACTAATGAAAAACTGTTTTTT.

The genes are TRBV5-1 and TRBJ2-7; TRBD2 is a possible D gene (5 bases). This CDR3 contains 14 residues. Germline lookup yields CDR1 SGHRS and CDR2 YFSETQ. V was trimmed by 4 bases and J by 2 bases, leaving 13 bases between them. The CDR3 loop reads CASSEVALAYEQYF. CDR3 coding DNA: TGCGCCAGCAGCGAGGTAGCGCTGGCCTACGAGCAGTACTTC. The whole variable domain, filled in from reference TRBV5-1 and TRBJ2-7, reads KAGVTQTPRYLIKTRGQQVTLSCSPISGHRSVSWYQQTPGQGLQFLFEYFSETQRNKGNFPGRFSGRQFSNSRSEMNVSTLELGDSALYLCASSEVALAYEQYFGPGTRLTVT.

The chain links TRBV6-1 to TRBJ1-1; 8 bases agree with TRBD1. The CDR3 contains 14 residues. The V segment lost 2 bases and the J segment 11 bases; nucleotides outside the gene matches: 10. The germline V gene encodes CDR1 MNHNS and CDR2 SASEGT. DNA for the CDR3: TGTGCCAGCAGTGAAAGGGTCAGGGGGCCGGTGGCTTTCTTT. This sequence encodes CASSERVRGPVAFF.